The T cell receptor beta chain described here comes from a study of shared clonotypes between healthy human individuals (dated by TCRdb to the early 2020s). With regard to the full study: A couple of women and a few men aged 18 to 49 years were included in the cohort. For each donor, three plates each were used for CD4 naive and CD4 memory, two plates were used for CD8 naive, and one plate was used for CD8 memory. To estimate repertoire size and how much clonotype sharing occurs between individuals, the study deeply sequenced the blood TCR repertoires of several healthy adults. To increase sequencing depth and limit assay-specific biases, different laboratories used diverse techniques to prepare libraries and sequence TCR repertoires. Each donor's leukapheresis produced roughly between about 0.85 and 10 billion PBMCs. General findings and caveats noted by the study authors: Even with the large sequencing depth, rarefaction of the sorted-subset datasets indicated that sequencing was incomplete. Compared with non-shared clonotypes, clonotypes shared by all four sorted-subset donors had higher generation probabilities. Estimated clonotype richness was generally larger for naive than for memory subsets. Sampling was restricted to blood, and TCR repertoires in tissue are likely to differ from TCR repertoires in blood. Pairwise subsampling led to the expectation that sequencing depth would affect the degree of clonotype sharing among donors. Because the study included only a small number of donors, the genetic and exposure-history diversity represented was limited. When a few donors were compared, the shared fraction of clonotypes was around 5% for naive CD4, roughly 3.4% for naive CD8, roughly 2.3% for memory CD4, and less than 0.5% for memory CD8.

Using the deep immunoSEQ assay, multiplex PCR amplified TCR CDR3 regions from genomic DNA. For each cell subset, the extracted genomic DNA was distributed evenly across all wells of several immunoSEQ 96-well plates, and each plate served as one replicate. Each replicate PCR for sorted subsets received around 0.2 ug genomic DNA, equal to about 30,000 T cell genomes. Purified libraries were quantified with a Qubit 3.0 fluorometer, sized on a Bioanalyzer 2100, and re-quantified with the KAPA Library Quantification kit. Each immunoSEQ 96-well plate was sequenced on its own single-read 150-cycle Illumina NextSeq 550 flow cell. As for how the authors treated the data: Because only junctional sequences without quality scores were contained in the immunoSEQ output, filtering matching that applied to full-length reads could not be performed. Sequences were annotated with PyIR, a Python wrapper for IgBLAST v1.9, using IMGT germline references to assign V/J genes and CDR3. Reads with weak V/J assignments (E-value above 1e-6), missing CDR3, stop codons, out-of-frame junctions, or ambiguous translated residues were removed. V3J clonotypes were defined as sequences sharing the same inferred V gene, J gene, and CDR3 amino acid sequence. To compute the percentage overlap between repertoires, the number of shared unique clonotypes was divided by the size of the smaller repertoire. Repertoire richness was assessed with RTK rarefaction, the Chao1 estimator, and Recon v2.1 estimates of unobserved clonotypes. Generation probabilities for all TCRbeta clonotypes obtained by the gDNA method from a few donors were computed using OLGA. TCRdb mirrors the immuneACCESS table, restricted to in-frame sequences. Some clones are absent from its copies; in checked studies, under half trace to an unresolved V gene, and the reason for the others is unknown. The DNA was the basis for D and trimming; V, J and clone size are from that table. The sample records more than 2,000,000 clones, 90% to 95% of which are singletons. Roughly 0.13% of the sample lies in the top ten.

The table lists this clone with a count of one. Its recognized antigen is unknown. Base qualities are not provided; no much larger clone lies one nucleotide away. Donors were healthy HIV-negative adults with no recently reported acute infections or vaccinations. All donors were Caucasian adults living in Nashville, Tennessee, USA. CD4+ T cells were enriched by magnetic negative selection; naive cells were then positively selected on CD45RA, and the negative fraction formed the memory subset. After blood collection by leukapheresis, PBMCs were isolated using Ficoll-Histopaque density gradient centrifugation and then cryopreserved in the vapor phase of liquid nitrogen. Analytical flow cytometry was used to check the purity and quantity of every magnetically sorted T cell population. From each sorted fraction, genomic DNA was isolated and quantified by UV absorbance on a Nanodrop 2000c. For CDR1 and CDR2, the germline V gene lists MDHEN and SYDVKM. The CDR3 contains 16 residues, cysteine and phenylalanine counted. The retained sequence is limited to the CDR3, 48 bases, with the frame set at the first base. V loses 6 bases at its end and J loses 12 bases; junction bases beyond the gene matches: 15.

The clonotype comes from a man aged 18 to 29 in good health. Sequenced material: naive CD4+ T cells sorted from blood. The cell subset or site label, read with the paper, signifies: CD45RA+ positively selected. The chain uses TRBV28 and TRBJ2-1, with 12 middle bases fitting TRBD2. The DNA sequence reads TGTGCCAGCAGCCATTCCCTAGCGGGGGGGCCCCCTGGGCAGTTCTTC. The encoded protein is CASSHSLAGGPPGQFF.